The sequence of this TCR beta chain was determined in a study of CD8+ T cells in alopecia areata. Study in general: It was oral tofacitinib, at 5 to 10 mg twice daily, that treated patients received. Once tofacitinib had been taken for 6 to 18 months, 6 months off drug followed.

Collected material from alopecia areata patients comprised lesional scalp punch biopsies and peripheral blood. Study results and caveats: Lesional scalp, especially alopecia totalis/universalis, showed higher clonality than normal scalp.

The germline gives CDR1 SGHVS, CDR2 FQNEAQ. V shed 5 bases and J shed 4 bases, with 15 bases lying between them. CDR3 length equals 14 residues. This clone was observed a few times. The antigen remains undetermined. In each case, RNA was isolated and then reverse transcribed into cDNA as the sequencing template. The data were produced by immunoSEQ multiplex PCR, yet TCRdb's version contains in-frame clones alone and is incomplete. The sample lists 90,000 to 100,000 clones; less than 50% were seen once. The receptor was isolated from a human donor with alopecia areata. The gene calls are TRBV7-8 and TRBJ2-7, with D perhaps TRBD2 (6 bases). The sample comprised CD4+ T cells sorted from blood. DNA for the CDR3: TGTGCCAGCAGCGCGGGCGGGGACGGATACGAGCAGTACTTC. It encodes CASSAGGDGYEQYF.